This is a list of T cell receptor beta chains from one sample in a study of CD8+CD57+ T cells in acquired aplastic anemia. In TCRdb, the reads were re-called with MiXCR into one record per CDR3 protein. The table records 40,000 to 50,000 distinct CDR3 sequences, about three quarters of them present only once. What was sequenced was sorted CD4+, CD8+, or CD8+CD57+ T cells (not recorded which) from PBMCs. The receptors were sampled from a human donor in good health, serving as a control. Both conserved end residues are part of each CDR3. D genes are given only for firm matches. Only part of the rows carry a size: once, few, many, or a class if the clone is expanded.

>TRBJ1-2|NA|NA|TRBV2
CASSEWGLVYGYTF
TGTGCCAGCAGTGAATGGGGGCTCGTCTATGGCTACACCTTC
>TRBJ1-1|NA|NA|TRBV19
CASSIVLEGEAFF
TGTGCCAGTAGTATAGTGCTGGAGGGTGAAGCTTTCTTT
>TRBJ2-5|few|TRBD1|TRBV7-2
CASSWTGQLETQYF
TGTGCCAGCAGCTGGACGGGACAGCTAGAGACCCAGTACTTC
>TRBJ2-1|NA|NA|TRBV11-1
CASSFLDPWNEQFF
TGTGCCAGCAGCTTTCTGGATCCCTGGAATGAGCAGTTCTTC
>TRBJ2-1|NA|TRBD1|TRBV4-2
CASSHGQGFDTGELEQFF
TGTGCCAGCAGCCATGGACAGGGGTTCGACACCGGGGAGCTTGAGCAGTTCTTC
>TRBJ1-2|NA|NA|TRBV10-3
CAISDQIYGYTF
TGTGCCATCAGTGATCAAATCTATGGCTACACCTTC
>TRBJ1-5|NA|NA|TRBV10-3
CAISESSEQPQHF
TGTGCCATCAGTGAGTCCTCAGAACAGCCCCAGCATTTT
>TRBJ2-7|NA|NA|TRBV4-2
CASSPFATYEQYF
TGTGCCAGCAGCCCCTTCGCTACCTACGAGCAGTACTTC
>TRBJ1-5|few|NA|TRBV24-1
CATSDSSQPQHF
TGTGCCACCAGTGACAGTAGTCAGCCCCAGCATTTT
>TRBJ2-7|NA|NA|TRBV7-8
CASSLGVAYEQYF
TGTGCCAGCAGCCTAGGTGTGGCCTACGAGCAGTACTTC
>TRBJ2-5|NA|NA|TRBV7-9
CASSSGGAETQYF
TGTGCCAGCAGCTCTGGCGGGGCTGAGACCCAGTACTTC
>TRBJ1-2|NA|NA|TRBV20-1
CSASGGNYGYTF
TGCAGTGCTAGTGGGGGGAACTATGGCTACACCTTC
>TRBJ2-7|NA|TRBD1|TRBV15
CATSRDQGTGLEQYF
TGTGCCACCAGCAGAGATCAAGGGACAGGTCTAGAGCAGTACTTC
>TRBJ2-3|few|NA|TRBV20-1
CSASKQVDTQYF
TGCAGTGCTAGTAAACAGGTAGATACGCAGTATTTT
>TRBJ2-3|NA|TRBD2|TRBV2
CASKRGLAGVGDTQYF
TGTGCCAGCAAACGGGGACTAGCGGGAGTGGGAGATACGCAGTATTTT
>TRBJ1-4|NA|TRBD1|TRBV15
CATSRGDRDEKLFF
TGTGCCACCAGCAGAGGGGACAGGGATGAAAAACTGTTTTTT
>TRBJ2-7|many|NA|TRBV7-6
CASSYSETYEQYF
TGTGCCAGCAGCTATAGCGAAACCTACGAGCAGTACTTC
>TRBJ2-1|few|TRBD2|TRBV4-2
CASSQEAGSGPDEQFF
TGTGCCAGCAGCCAAGAGGCCGGTAGCGGGCCGGATGAGCAGTTCTTC
>TRBJ2-7|once|NA|TRBV20-1
CSALYREREQYF
TGCAGTGCTTTATACAGGGAGAGGGAGCAGTACTTC
>TRBJ2-1|NA|NA|TRBV9
CASSASLREQFF
TGTGCCAGCAGCGCCAGCCTACGAGAGCAGTTCTTC
>TRBJ2-7|NA|TRBD2|TRBV20-1
CSASAASGIGYEQYF
TGCAGTGCTAGTGCGGCTAGCGGGATAGGCTACGAGCAGTACTTC
>TRBJ2-2|NA|NA|TRBV29-1
CSVDENTGELFF
TGCAGCGTTGACGAGAACACCGGGGAGCTGTTTTTT
>TRBJ2-7|NA|NA|TRBV7-9
CASSTHLPYEQYF
TGTGCCAGCAGCACTCACCTCCCCTACGAGCAGTACTTC
>TRBJ2-1|NA|TRBD2|TRBV29-1
CSVVSGGAAYNEQFF
TGCAGCGTAGTGAGCGGGGGGGCCGCGTACAATGAGCAGTTCTTC
>TRBJ2-1|many|TRBD2|TRBV6-4
CASSDSTSGSGEQFF
TGTGCCAGCAGTGACTCGACTAGCGGGAGTGGCGAGCAGTTCTTC
>TRBJ2-1|few|TRBD1|TRBV29-1
CSVGRDRYNEQFF
TGCAGCGTAGGCCGGGACAGATACAATGAGCAGTTCTTC
>TRBJ1-5|NA|TRBD1|TRBV7-2
CASSLTGASNQPQHF
TGTGCCAGCAGCTTAACAGGGGCCAGCAATCAGCCCCAGCATTTT
>TRBJ2-3|NA|NA|TRBV7-8
CASSKTVYDTQYF
TGTGCCAGTAGTAAGACAGTGTATGATACGCAGTATTTT
>TRBJ1-2|NA|TRBD1|TRBV19
CATRRQGEGYGYTF
TGTGCCACCCGTCGACAGGGGGAGGGCTATGGCTACACCTTC
>TRBJ1-1|many|NA|TRBV12-3/TRBV12-4
CASSFTGEAFF
TGTGCCAGCAGTTTTACAGGTGAAGCTTTCTTT
>TRBJ2-5|NA|NA|TRBV2
CASSDNSGRKTQYF
TGTGCCAGCAGTGATAATTCCGGTCGGAAGACCCAGTACTTC
>TRBJ2-7|once|TRBD1|TRBV15
CATSRDSTGGYEQYF
TGTGCCACCAGCAGAGATTCCACAGGGGGTTACGAGCAGTACTTC